These 15 T cell receptor beta chains were sequenced from one sample in a study of CD8+CD57+ T cells in acquired aplastic anemia. The template for TCR beta VDJ and CDR3 sequence profiling was genomic DNA. Via MiXCR, TCRdb re-called the reads, giving one row per CDR3 protein. The table lists 400,000 to 450,000 distinct CDR3 sequences, around 68% of them singletons. The sample was sorted CD4+, CD8+, or CD8+CD57+ T cells (not recorded which) from PBMCs. The source is a human donor in good health, serving as a control.

The V gene is TRBV2, the J gene TRBJ2-7, with TRBD1 matching 7 bases. CDR3 size: 15 residues. V lost 6 bases to trimming and J lost 2 bases; unmatched junction nucleotides: 10. Germline V lookup: CDR1 SNHLY, CDR2 FYNNEI. The CDR3 reads CASSSRGGPTYEQYV. CDR3 DNA: TGTGCCAGCAGCTCGAGAGGGGGCCCTACCTACGAGCAGTACGTC.

This clonotype came up once. The CDR3 sequence is CSARVVRPGLVETQYF. CDR3 bases: TGCAGTGCTAGAGTGGTACGTCCGGGACTGGTGGAGACCCAGTACTTC. The V gene is TRBV20-1, the J gene TRBJ2-5; D may be TRBD2 (6 bases). Germline CDR1 DFQATT, CDR2 SNEGSKA (reference sequence). CDR3 length: 16 residues. Trimming pared 1 base from V and 5 bases from J, leaving 20 bases between.

The table lists this clonotype with a count of one. V gene TRBV12-3 or TRBV12-4 combines with J gene TRBJ2-6; 7 bases are shared with TRBD1. Losses at the gene ends were 7 bases for V and 0 bases for J; bases not matched to a gene: 6. This CDR3 has 16 residues. CDR3 coding DNA: TGTGCCAGCAAAGTCAGGGGGTTCTCTGGGGCCAACGTCCTGACTTTC. As protein: CASKVRGFSGANVLTF.

This rearrangement joins TRBV7-2 to TRBJ1-2; 7 bases align to TRBD1. V lost 3 bases to trimming and J lost 6 bases; unmatched junction nucleotides: 7. Per the germline V gene, CDR1 is SGHTA and CDR2 is FQGNSA. This CDR3 is built from 14 residues. CDR3: CASSFAGGENGYTF. The CDR3, as DNA: TGTGCCAGCAGCTTTGCAGGGGGGGAAAATGGCTACACCTTC.

This chain joins TRBV5-1 and TRBJ2-7, with D unresolved. Germline lookup yields CDR1 SGHRS and CDR2 YFSETQ. This CDR3 is built from 15 residues. Trimming cost V 0 bases and J 2 bases, with 12 bases left between them. The CDR3 DNA sequence: TGCGCCAGCAGCTTGGCGGGCACCATACCCTACGAGCAGTACTTC. Encoded protein: CASSLAGTIPYEQYF.

This chain links TRBV7-2 with TRBJ1-2, with D perhaps matching TRBD1 (5 bases). This CDR3 comprises 15 residues. CDR1 SGHTA and CDR2 FQGNSA come from the germline V gene. V was cut by 1 base and J by 12 bases, with 21 bases left in between. CDR3 region: CASSLVRGAACTNTF. CDR3 nucleotides: TGTGCCAGCAGCTTAGTCCGCGGGGCCGCTTGTACCAACACCTTC.

J is TRBJ2-1 and V is TRBV12-3 or TRBV12-4, with D unclear. CDR3 length: 14 residues. V was trimmed by 6 bases and J by 7 bases, leaving 16 bases between them. In nucleotides, the CDR3 is TGTGCCAGCAGCCTCAAGGGTTTTTGGAATGAGCAGTTCTTC. Translating it yields CASSLKGFWNEQFF.

The chain couples TRBV2 to TRBJ1-2; no clear D gene. The CDR3 runs 13 residues. Looked up from germline, CDR1 is SNHLY and CDR2 is FYNNEI. Trimming took off 6 bases at V and 10 bases at J, with 18 bases between the two ends. For the CDR3, the DNA is TGTGCCAGCAGGCGGACGTGCAGCCTCTACTACACCTTC. Amino acid sequence: CASRRTCSLYYTF.

The chain carries TRBV20-1 and TRBJ2-7; the D gene is possibly TRBD1 (5 bases). The CDR3 totals 11 residues. Germline CDR1 is DFQATT and CDR2 is SNEGSKA (reference sequence). CDR3 residues: CRDSSSYEQYF. Written as DNA, the CDR3 is TGCAGAGACAGTAGCTCCTACGAGCAGTACTTC.

Only a few counts were recorded for this clonotype. An end of the junction does not agree with germline; a read error may underlie this. The chain couples TRBV7-9 to TRBJ1-1, with unresolved D. Germline V gene sequence: CDR1 SEHNR, CDR2 FQNEAQ (reference sequence). This CDR3 comprises 13 residues. The CDR3 DNA reads TGCACCAGCAGCTTAGACATGAACACTGAAGCTTTCTTT. The encoded protein is CTSSLDMNTEAFF.

This clonotype has a count of ten or more. The rearrangement joins TRBV19 to TRBJ2-7; D might be TRBD1 (5 bases). The germline V gene has CDR1 LNHDA and CDR2 SQIVND (reference sequence). With 3 bases removed from V and 6 bases from J, the gap between germline ends came to 9 bases. This CDR3 spans 12 amino acids. The CDR3 reads CASSIVGAEQYF. CDR3 DNA: TGTGCCAGTAGTATCGTAGGGGCCGAGCAGTACTTC.

In this sample, this clonotype turned up once. The rearrangement joins TRBV5-1 to TRBJ2-1; possibly TRBD2 for D (5 bases). CDR1 is SGHRS and CDR2 is YFSETQ in the germline V gene. The ends were cut back, 4 bases at V and 6 bases at J, with 14 bases in the middle. The CDR3 spans 14 residues. CDR3 coding DNA: TGCGCCAGCAGCGGAGGCTCGGGCGTCAATGAGCAGTTCTTC. Residues: CASSGGSGVNEQFF.

Turning to this clonotype: At one end, the junction sequence differs from germline, possibly due to a read error. V usage is TRBV19 and J usage is TRBJ2-6, with TRBD1 as a possible D gene (6 bases). Germline loops: CDR1 LNHDA, CDR2 SQIVND (reference sequence). CDR3 length: 12 amino acids. The CDR3 DNA reads TGTGCCAGTACCTACAGGGCCAATGAGCAGTTTTTC. It encodes CASTYRANEQFF.

This clonotype was recorded at least ten times. The chain carries TRBV12-3 or TRBV12-4 and TRBJ2-3, with 9 nucleotides matching TRBD1. This CDR3 has 15 residues. The ends lost 5 bases at V and 3 bases at J; junction bases unmatched: 6. This chain's CDR3 is CASSQQGATTDTQYF. The CDR3 DNA is TGTGCCAGCAGTCAACAGGGGGCCACAACAGATACGCAGTATTTT.

This clonotype was recorded at least ten times. The chain carries TRBV9 and TRBJ1-2, with 11 bases that match TRBD1. The length of the CDR3 is 14 residues. V was clipped by 2 bases and J by 8 bases; unmatched bases: 5. The germline V gene encodes CDR1 SGDLS and CDR2 YYNGEE. The CDR3: CASSVADRGLGYTF. CDR3 bases: TGTGCCAGCAGCGTCGCGGACAGGGGGCTCGGCTACACCTTC.